These 9 T cell receptor beta chains came from one sample sequenced in a study of blood T cell repertoires in COVID-19. Assay used: immunoSEQ multiplex PCR; TCRdb lists only in-frame clones, some missing. The sample records some 180,000 clones, around 83% being singletons. The sample taken for sequencing was PBMCs or T cells enriched from blood (not recorded which). Source of these receptors: a woman aged 35 to 49 in a cohort exposed to, infected with or recovered from COVID-19 (not recorded which).

The chain is built from TRBV29-1 and TRBJ1-5; maybe TRBD1 (6 bases). This CDR3 has 13 residues. CDR1 and CDR2 from the germline V gene are SQVTM and ANQGSEA. Trimming cost V 1 base and J 6 bases, with 10 bases left between them. The CDR3: CSVEGGPLQPQHF. CDR3 nucleotides: TGCAGCGTTGAAGGGGGGCCTCTTCAGCCCCAGCATTTT. Combining the CDR3 with reference TRBV29-1 and TRBJ1-5 gives the whole variable domain SAVISQKPSRDICQRGTSLTIQCQVDSQVTMMFWYRQQPGQSLTLIATANQGSEATYESGFVIDKFPISRPNLTFSTLTVSNMSPEDSSIYLCSVEGGPLQPQHFGDGTRLSIL.

CDR3 sequence: CASSIITGQKETQYF. The CDR3 bases are TGTGCCAGTAGTATCATTACAGGGCAAAAAGAGACCCAGTACTTC. The chain carries TRBV19 and TRBJ2-5, with D perhaps TRBD1 (6 bases). This CDR3 has 15 amino acids. Germline CDR1 is LNHDA and CDR2 is SQIVND (reference sequence). V lost 3 bases and J lost 3, with 14 bases in between.

As concerns this clone: Other DNA sequences of this sample code for an identical CDR3. The J gene is TRBJ1-1, the V gene TRBV6-2 or TRBV6-3; the D gene is possibly TRBD1 (6 bases). Germline V lookup: CDR1 MNHEY, CDR2 SVGEGT. V was clipped by 2 bases and J by 2 bases, with 9 bases between them. The CDR3 sequence is 14 residues long. The CDR3 sequence is CASSYRTVNTEAFF. Written as DNA, the CDR3 is TGTGCCAGCAGTTACCGGACAGTTAACACTGAAGCTTTCTTT.

The CDR3 nucleotides are TGTGCCAGCAGCTTAGGGGGGCTAAGCACCGGGGAGCTGTTTTTT. Encoded protein: CASSLGGLSTGELFF. The chain carries TRBV7-6 and TRBJ2-2; perhaps TRBD1 as D (6 bases). This CDR3 has 15 amino acids. Germline CDR1 and CDR2: SGHVS and FNYEAQ. V was shortened by 1 base and J by 4 bases, with 10 bases between the two germline ends. Full variable domain (missing parts from reference TRBV7-6 and TRBJ2-2): GAGVSQSPRYKVTKRGQDVALRCDPISGHVSLYWYRQALGQGPEFLTYFNYEAQQDKSGLPNDRFSAERPEGSISTLTIQRTEQRDSAMYRCASSLGGLSTGELFFGEGSRLTVL.

The chain has TRBV5-5 and TRBJ1-5; 11 bases are shared with TRBD1. The V gene end was trimmed by 4 bases and the J gene end by 9 bases; junction bases not matched to a gene: 9. Per germline, CDR1 SGHKS and CDR2 YYEKEE (reference sequence). The CDR3 spans 15 residues. The chain's CDR3 is CASSQGQGEPWPQHF. CDR3 DNA sequence: TGTGCCAGCAGCCAGGGACAGGGGGAACCTTGGCCCCAGCATTTT.

This rearrangement joins TRBV6-4 to TRBJ2-5, with no clear D. From germline, CDR1 is MRHNA and CDR2 SNTAGT. V was trimmed by 6 bases and J by 9 bases, leaving 8 bases between them. This CDR3 region has 10 residues. The CDR3 spells CASSALSQYF. As DNA, the CDR3 is TGTGCCAGCAGCGCCCTATCCCAGTACTTC.

J is TRBJ1-2 and V is TRBV19, with 7 bases identical to TRBD1. CDR1 LNHDA and CDR2 SQIVND come from the germline V gene (reference sequence). This CDR3 has 14 residues. Losses at the gene ends were 5 bases for V and 3 bases for J; bases not matched to a gene: 6. CDR3 coding DNA: TGTGCCAGTAGTGTACGACAGGGCGACTATGGCTACACCTTC. Protein: CASSVRQGDYGYTF.

The V gene is TRBV29-1, the J gene TRBJ2-1; 9 positions agree with TRBD1. The junction had 7 bases not matched to a gene; V was cut back by 6 bases and J by 4 bases. Germline CDR1 is SQVTM and CDR2 is ANQGSEA. This CDR3 comprises 14 residues. The CDR3 loop is CSVVLGTGYNEQFF. In DNA, the CDR3 is TGCAGCGTCGTTTTGGGGACAGGGTACAATGAGCAGTTCTTC.

The chain has TRBV19 and TRBJ2-6, with D hard to call. Trimming pared 5 bases from V and 1 base from J, leaving 12 bases between. The CDR3 covers 16 residues. Looked up from germline, CDR1 is LNHDA and CDR2 is SQIVND (reference sequence). In DNA form, the CDR3 reads TGTGCCAGTAGTTGGTCGGGTTCATCTGGGGCCAACGTCCTGACTTTC. It translates to CASSWSGSSGANVLTF.